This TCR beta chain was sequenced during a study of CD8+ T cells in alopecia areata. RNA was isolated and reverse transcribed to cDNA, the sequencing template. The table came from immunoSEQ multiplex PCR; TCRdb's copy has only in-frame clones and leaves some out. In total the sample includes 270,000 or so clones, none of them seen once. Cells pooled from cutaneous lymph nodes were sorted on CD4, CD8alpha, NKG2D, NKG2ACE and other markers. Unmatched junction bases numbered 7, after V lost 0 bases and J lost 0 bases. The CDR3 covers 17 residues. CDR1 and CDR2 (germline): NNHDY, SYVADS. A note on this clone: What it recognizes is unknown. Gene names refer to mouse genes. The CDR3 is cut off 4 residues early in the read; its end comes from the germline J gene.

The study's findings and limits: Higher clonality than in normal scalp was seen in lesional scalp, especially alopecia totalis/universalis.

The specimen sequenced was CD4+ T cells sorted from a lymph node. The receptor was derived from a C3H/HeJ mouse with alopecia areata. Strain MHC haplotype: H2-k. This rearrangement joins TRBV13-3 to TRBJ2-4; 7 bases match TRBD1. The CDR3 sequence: CASSDARQGASQNTLYF. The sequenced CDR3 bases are TGTGCCAGCAGTGATGCCAGACAGGGTGCTAGTCAAAAC.